This TCR beta chain comes out of a study of vaccination and CD4 T cells after COVID-19. About the research overall: Eight or nine convalescent patients had mild and one had severe PCR-confirmed SARS-CoV-2 disease.

This clonotype was counted only a few times. Its antigen is not identified. Sequencing of the DNA from cultured CD4+ T cells was carried out with the Oncomine TCR Beta short-read assay. Each CDR3 protein gets one entry after TCRdb re-called the PCR reads with MiXCR. The table records some 12,000 distinct CDR3 sequences, around 46% of them present only once. Indicated treatment: roughly 11-day PBMC culture with coronavirus spike peptide pools or control peptides (ViraFEST assay). ViraFEST enlarged antigen-specific T cell populations with peptide pools and afterwards sequenced TCRs. Sequences were obtained from CD4+ T cells from blood, cultured in vitro. The TCR comes from a human donor who had recovered from COVID-19.

CDR3 coding DNA: TGTGCCAGCACTCTGCGTACTGAAGCTTTCTTT. It yields the protein CASTLRTEAFF. This sequence joins TRBV6-2 or TRBV6-3 and TRBJ1-1; no clear D. The CDR3 length is 11 residues. The V and J ends lost 7 bases and 5 bases respectively, with 8 bases between them. Per germline, CDR1 MNHEY and CDR2 SVGEGT.